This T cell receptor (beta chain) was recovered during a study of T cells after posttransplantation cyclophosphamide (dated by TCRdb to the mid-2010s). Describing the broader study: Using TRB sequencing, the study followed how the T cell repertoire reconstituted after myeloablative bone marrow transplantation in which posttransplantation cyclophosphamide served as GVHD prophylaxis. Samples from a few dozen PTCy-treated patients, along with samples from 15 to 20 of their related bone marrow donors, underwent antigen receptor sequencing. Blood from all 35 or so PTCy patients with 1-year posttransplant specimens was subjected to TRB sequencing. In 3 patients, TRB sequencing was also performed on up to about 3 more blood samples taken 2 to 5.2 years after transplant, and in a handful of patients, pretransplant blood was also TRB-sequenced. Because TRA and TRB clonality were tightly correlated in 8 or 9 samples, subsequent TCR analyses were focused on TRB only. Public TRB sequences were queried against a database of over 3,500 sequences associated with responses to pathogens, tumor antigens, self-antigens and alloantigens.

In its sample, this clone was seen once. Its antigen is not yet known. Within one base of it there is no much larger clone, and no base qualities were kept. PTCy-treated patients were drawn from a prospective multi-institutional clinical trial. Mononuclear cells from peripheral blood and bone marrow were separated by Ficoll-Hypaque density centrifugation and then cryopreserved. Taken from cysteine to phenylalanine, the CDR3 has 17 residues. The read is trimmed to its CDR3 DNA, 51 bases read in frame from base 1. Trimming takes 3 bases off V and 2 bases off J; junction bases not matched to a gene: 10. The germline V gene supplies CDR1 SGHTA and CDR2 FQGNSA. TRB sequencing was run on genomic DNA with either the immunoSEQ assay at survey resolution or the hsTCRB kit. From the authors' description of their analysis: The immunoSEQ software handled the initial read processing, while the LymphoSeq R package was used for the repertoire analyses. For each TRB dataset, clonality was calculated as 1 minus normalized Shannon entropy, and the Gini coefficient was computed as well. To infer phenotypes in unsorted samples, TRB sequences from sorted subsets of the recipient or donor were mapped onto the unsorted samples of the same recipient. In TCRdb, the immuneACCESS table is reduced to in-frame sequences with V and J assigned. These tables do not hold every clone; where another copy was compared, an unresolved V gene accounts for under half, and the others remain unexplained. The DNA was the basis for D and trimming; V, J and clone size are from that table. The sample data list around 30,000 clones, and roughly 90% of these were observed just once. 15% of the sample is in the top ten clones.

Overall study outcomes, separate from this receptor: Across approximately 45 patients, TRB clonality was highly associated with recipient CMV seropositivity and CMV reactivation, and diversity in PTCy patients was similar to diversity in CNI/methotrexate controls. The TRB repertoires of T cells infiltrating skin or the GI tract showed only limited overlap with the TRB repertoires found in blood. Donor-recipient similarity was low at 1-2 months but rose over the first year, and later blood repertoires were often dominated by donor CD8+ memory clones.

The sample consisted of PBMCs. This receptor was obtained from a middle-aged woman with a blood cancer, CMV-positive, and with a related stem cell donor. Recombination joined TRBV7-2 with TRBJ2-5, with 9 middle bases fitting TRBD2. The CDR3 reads CASSLVLGGGGQETQYF. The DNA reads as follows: TGTGCCAGCAGCTTGGTCTTAGGCGGGGGGGGTCAAGAGACCCAGTACTTC.